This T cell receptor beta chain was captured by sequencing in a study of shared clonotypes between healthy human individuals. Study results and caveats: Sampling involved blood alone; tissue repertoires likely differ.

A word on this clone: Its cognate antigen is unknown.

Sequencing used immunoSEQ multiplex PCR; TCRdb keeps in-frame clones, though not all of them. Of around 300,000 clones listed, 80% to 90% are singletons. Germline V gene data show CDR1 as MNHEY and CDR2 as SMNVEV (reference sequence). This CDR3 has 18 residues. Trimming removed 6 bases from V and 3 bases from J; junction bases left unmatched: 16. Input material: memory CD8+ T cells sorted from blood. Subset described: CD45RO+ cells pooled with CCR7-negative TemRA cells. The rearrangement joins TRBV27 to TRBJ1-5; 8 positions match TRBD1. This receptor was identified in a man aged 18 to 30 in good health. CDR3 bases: TGTGCCAGCAGCCCCAGTTCAGGCGAGACAGGGGCCAATCAGCCCCAGCATTTT. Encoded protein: CASSPSSGETGANQPQHF.